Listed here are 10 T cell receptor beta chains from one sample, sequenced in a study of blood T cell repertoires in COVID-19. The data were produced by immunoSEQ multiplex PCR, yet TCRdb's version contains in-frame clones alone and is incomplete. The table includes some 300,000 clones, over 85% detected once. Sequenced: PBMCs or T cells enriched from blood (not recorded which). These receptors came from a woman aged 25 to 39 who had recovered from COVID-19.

For the CDR3, the DNA is TGCGCCAGCAGCTTGGCTAGGGGGTTATACGAGCAGTACTTC. Translated: CASSLARGLYEQYF. This rearrangement joins TRBV5-1 to TRBJ2-7, with TRBD1 as a possible D gene (6 bases). Germline CDR1 and CDR2: SGHRS and YFSETQ. Trimming took off 0 bases at V and 4 bases at J, with 11 bases between the two ends. CDR3 length: 14 amino acids.

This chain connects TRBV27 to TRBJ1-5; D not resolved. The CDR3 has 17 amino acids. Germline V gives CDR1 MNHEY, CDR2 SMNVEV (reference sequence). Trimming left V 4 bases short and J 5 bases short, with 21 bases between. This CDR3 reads CASSSHTPYSRDQPQHF. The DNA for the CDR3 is TGTGCCAGCAGTTCTCACACTCCCTACTCACGGGATCAGCCCCAGCATTTT.

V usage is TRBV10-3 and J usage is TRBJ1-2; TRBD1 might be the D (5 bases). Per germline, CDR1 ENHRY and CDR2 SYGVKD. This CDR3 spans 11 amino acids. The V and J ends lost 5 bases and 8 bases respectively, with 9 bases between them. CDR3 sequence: CAISSGWGYTF. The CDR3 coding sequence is TGTGCCATCAGTTCAGGGTGGGGCTACACCTTC.

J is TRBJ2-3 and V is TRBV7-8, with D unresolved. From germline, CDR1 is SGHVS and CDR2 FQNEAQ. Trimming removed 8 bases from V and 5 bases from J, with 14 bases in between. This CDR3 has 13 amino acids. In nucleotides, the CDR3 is TGTGCCAGCCTCGATAGCCACTTAGATACGCAGTATTTT. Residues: CASLDSHLDTQYF. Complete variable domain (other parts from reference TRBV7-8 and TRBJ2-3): GAGVSQSPRYKVAKRGQDVALRCDPISGHVSLFWYQQALGQGPEFLTYFQNEAQLDKSGLPSDRFFAERPEGSVSTLKIQRTQQEDSAVYLCASLDSHLDTQYFGPGTRLTVL.

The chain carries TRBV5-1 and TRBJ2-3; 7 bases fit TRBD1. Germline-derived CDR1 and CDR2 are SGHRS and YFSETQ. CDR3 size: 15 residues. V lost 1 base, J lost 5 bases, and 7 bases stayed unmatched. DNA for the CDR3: TGCGCCAGCAGCTTGCTAGGACAGGCCGGAGATACGCAGTATTTT. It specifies CASSLLGQAGDTQYF.

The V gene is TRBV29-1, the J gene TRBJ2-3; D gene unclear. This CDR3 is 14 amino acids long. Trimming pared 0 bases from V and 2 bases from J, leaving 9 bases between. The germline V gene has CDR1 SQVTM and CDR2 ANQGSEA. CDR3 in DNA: TGCAGCGTTGAAGAGGCCCCAGTCACAGATACGCAGTATTTT. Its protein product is CSVEEAPVTDTQYF.

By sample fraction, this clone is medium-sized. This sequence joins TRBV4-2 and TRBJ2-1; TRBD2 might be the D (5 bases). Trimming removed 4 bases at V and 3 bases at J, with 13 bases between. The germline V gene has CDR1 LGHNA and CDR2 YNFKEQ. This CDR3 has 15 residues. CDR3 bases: TGTGCCAGCAGCCCTGGGAGCGGAGACTACAATGAGCAGTTCTTC. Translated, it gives CASSPGSGDYNEQFF.

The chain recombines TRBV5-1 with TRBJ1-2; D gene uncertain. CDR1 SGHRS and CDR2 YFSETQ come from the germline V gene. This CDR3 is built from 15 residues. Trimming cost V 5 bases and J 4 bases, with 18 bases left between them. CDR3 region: CASRSTDSLSYGYTF. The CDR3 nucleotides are TGCGCCAGCAGATCAACGGACTCCTTGAGCTATGGCTACACCTTC. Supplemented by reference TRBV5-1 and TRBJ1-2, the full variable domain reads KAGVTQTPRYLIKTRGQQVTLSCSPISGHRSVSWYQQTPGQGLQFLFEYFSETQRNKGNFPGRFSGRQFSNSRSEMNVSTLELGDSALYLCASRSTDSLSYGYTFGSGTRLTVV.

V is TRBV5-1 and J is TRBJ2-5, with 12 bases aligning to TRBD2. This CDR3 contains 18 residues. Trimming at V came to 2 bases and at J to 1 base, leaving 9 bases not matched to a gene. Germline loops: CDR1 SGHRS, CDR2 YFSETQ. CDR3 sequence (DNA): TGCGCCAGCAGCTTTTTGGGACTAGCGGGCCGAGTCCAAGAGACCCAGTACTTC. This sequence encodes CASSFLGLAGRVQETQYF.

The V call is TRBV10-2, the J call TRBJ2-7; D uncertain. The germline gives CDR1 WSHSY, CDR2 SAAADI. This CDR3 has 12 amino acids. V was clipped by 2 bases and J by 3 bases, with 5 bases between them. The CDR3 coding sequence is TGCGCCAGCAGTGAGCCAAACTACGAGCAGTACTTC. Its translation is CASSEPNYEQYF.